The 26 T cell receptor beta chains below come from one sample, sequenced in a study of blood T cell repertoires in COVID-19 (TCRdb year 2020). Library prep was done by the immunoSEQ multiplex PCR assay. TCRdb retrieved this table from immuneACCESS and kept in-frame rearrangements only. Not all clones are present; in checked studies, unresolved V genes account for under half, and no reason is known for the remainder. Within this sample are roughly 140,000 clones, with 70% to 85% of them counted one time only. The biggest ten clones account for more than 5.5% of the sample. Input material: peripheral blood. The receptors shown here come from a woman between 50 and 59 years old in a cohort sampled during active or convalescent COVID-19.

The CDR3 reads CATSAGDSSNQPQHF. The CDR3 DNA reads as TGTGCCACCAGTGCCGGGGACAGCAGCAATCAGCCCCAGCATTTT. The rearrangement uses TRBV24-1 and TRBJ1-5; 7 bases match TRBD1. This CDR3 region has 15 residues. CDR1 KGHDR and CDR2 SFDVKD come from the germline V gene. The ends lost 5 bases at V and 1 base at J; junction bases unmatched: 4.

V gene TRBV30 combines with J gene TRBJ2-7; D is possibly TRBD2 (5 bases). Deletions cut 0 bases from V and 2 bases from J, with 11 bases between. Per the germline V gene, CDR1 is GTSNPN and CDR2 is SVGIG (reference sequence). CDR3 size: 14 residues. CDR3 sequence (DNA): TGTGCCTGGAGTGTTGGTGCCGGGACCTACGAGCAGTACTTC. As protein: CAWSVGAGTYEQYF. The full variable domain, its missing parts supplied by reference TRBV30 and TRBJ2-7, is SQTIHQWPATLVQPVGSPLSLECTVEGTSNPNLYWYRQAAGRGLQLLFYSVGIGQISSEVPQNLSASRPQDRQFILSSKKLLLSDSGFYLCAWSVGAGTYEQYFGPGTRLTVT.

The chain couples TRBV5-6 to TRBJ1-2, with a tentative D call TRBD1 (5 bases). CDR1 and CDR2 (germline): SGHDT, YYEEEE. The CDR3 has 12 amino acids. V gave up 6 bases and J gave up 5 bases, with 11 bases separating them. CDR3 nucleotide sequence: TGTGCCAGCACCTCAGGGTTGTATGGCTACACCTTC. It is translated as CASTSGLYGYTF.

The chain couples TRBV7-2 to TRBJ1-5, with 8 bases that match TRBD1. Germline CDR1 reads SGHTA; CDR2 reads FQGNSA. J lost 5 bases, V lost 5 bases, and 2 bases had no gene match. The CDR3 extends over 13 amino acids. The CDR3, as DNA: TGTGCCAGCAGCCTGGGACAGGATCAGCCCCAGCATTTT. Translated, it gives CASSLGQDQPQHF.

The chain joins TRBV6-5 to TRBJ1-6; D may be TRBD1 (6 bases). The CDR3 consists of 13 residues. Germline V CDR1 and CDR2: MNHEY, SVGAGI. Trimming removed 5 bases at V and 9 bases at J, with 11 bases between. The CDR3 loop reads CASSRTGTSPLHF. The CDR3 DNA sequence: TGTGCCAGCAGTAGAACAGGGACTTCACCCCTCCACTTT.

The genes are TRBV12-3 or TRBV12-4 and TRBJ2-7; 7 nucleotides match TRBD1. The CDR3 contains 12 residues. V was pared by 5 bases and J by 6 bases, with 4 bases of the junction left unmatched. CDR3 sequence: CASSMTGFEQYF. The CDR3 DNA reads TGTGCCAGCAGTATGACAGGGTTCGAGCAGTACTTC.

The chain joins TRBV2 to TRBJ1-1; a possible D gene is TRBD1 (5 bases). With 3 bases removed from V and 10 bases from J, the gap between germline ends came to 15 bases. The CDR3 length is 13 residues. The germline V gene encodes CDR1 SNHLY and CDR2 FYNNEI. CDR3 in amino acids: CASSDARGSAAFF. The CDR3 DNA is TGTGCCAGCAGTGACGCAAGGGGAAGTGCAGCTTTCTTT.

This CDR3 is CASSLEGAGSGANVLTF. CDR3 bases: TGTGCCAGCAGCTTAGAGGGGGCCGGCTCTGGGGCCAACGTCCTGACTTTC. J is TRBJ2-6 and V is TRBV7-8; the match to TRBD1 covers 7 bases. Looked up from germline, CDR1 is SGHVS and CDR2 is FQNEAQ. The CDR3 covers 17 residues. Trimming took 1 base from V and 0 from J; bases not matched to a gene: 3.

CDR3 region: CASRLRGTGVQPQHF. The CDR3 DNA reads as TGTGCCAGCAGATTGAGGGGGACAGGGGTTCAGCCCCAGCATTTT. V and J are TRBV2 and TRBJ1-5, with TRBD1 matching 10 bases. CDR3 length: 15 amino acids. J gave up 6 bases and V 6 bases, and 8 bases lay outside the gene matches. Looked up from germline, CDR1 is SNHLY and CDR2 is FYNNEI.

This sequence joins TRBV6-5 and TRBJ1-1, with D tentatively TRBD1 (5 bases). The V gene lost 6 bases and the J gene lost 1 base, with 12 bases spanning the gap. Germline V lookup: CDR1 MNHEY, CDR2 SVGAGI. The CDR3 runs 14 residues. CDR3 nucleotide sequence: TGTGCCAGCAGCCGGGGGGGTGGGAACACTGAAGCTTTCTTT. Its translation is CASSRGGGNTEAFF.

The chain is built from TRBV14 and TRBJ1-1; no reliable D call. The length of the CDR3 is 12 residues. V shed 1 base and J shed 6 bases, with 6 bases lying between them. CDR1 and CDR2 (germline): SGHDN, FVKESK. DNA of the CDR3: TGTGCCAGCAGCCAAGTTAGCGCTGAAGCTTTCTTT. Protein: CASSQVSAEAFF.

In DNA form, the CDR3 reads TGTGCCAGCAGTTACGCGCAGGGGAGCCATCAGCCCCAGCATTTT. Translating gives CASSYAQGSHQPQHF. This chain uses TRBV6-6 with TRBJ1-5; tentatively, D is TRBD1 (6 bases). Trimming left V 2 bases short and J 5 bases short, with 13 bases between. Germline V gene data show CDR1 as MNHNY and CDR2 as SVGAGI (reference sequence). The CDR3 totals 15 residues.

This clone was detected only a few times. The V and J genes are TRBV7-6 and TRBJ2-5; D is perhaps TRBD2 (6 bases). Germline assignment: CDR1 SGHVS and CDR2 FNYEAQ. Trimming shortened V by 5 bases and J by 5 bases, and 21 bases separated the two germline ends. The CDR3 length is 16 residues. CDR3 loop: CASSPWTGVEGETQYF. The CDR3 bases are TGTGCCAGCAGCCCATGGACGGGGGTAGAGGGGGAGACCCAGTACTTC.

This clone was picked up a small number of times. The chain couples TRBV9 to TRBJ2-1, with D possibly TRBD2 on 7 matching bases. Germline-derived CDR1 and CDR2 are SGDLS and YYNGEE. The V and J ends lost 0 bases and 8 bases respectively, with 18 bases between them. The CDR3 has 16 amino acids. The CDR3 loop is CASSVGSAGAVYEQFF. For the CDR3, the DNA is TGTGCCAGCAGCGTAGGCTCGGCGGGGGCGGTGTATGAGCAGTTCTTC.

There are a few counts of this clone. The CDR3, as DNA: TGTGCCACCCGAGGACAGGGGAGGAACACTGAAGCTTTCTTT. Its protein product is CATRGQGRNTEAFF. This chain links TRBV6-5 with TRBJ1-1, with TRBD1 matching 9 bases. CDR1 and CDR2 (germline): MNHEY, SVGAGI. This CDR3 contains 14 residues. Losses at the gene ends were 10 bases for V and 1 base for J; bases not matched to a gene: 7.

As regards this clone: Its ends do not fully match the called genes, so a read error is possible. The genes are TRBV5-1 and TRBJ2-1; maybe TRBD2 (5 bases). Germline CDR1 SGHRS, CDR2 YFSETQ. This CDR3 comprises 15 residues. Written as DNA, the CDR3 is TGCGCCAGCAGTTTGGAACCGGGAAGCTACAATGAGCAGTTCTTC. It is translated as CASSLEPGSYNEQFF.

This sequence joins TRBV5-1 and TRBJ2-3; 8 nucleotides line up with TRBD2. There are 14 residues in the CDR3. CDR1 is SGHRS and CDR2 is YFSETQ in the germline V gene. V lost 6 bases, J lost 4 bases, and 7 bases stayed unmatched. This CDR3 is CASTPGLAPDTQYF. Here the CDR3 DNA reads TGCGCCAGCACCCCAGGACTAGCCCCAGATACGCAGTATTTT.

The chain uses TRBV7-9 and TRBJ2-5; D unclear. Trimming shortened V by 5 bases and J by 5 bases, and 9 bases separated the two germline ends. The CDR3 is made up of 12 amino acids. The germline V gene has CDR1 SEHNR and CDR2 FQNEAQ (reference sequence). As DNA, the CDR3 is TGTGCCAGCAGCCTCCGAGAGGAGACCCAGTACTTC. Protein product: CASSLREETQYF.

The CDR3 coding sequence is TGCGCCAGCAGTAGACCGGGACTGGCTCGTAATGAGCAGTTCTTC. Protein: CASSRPGLARNEQFF. The chain is built from TRBV10-2 and TRBJ2-1; possible D gene TRBD2, 6 bases. The CDR3 spans 15 residues. The germline V gene has CDR1 WSHSY and CDR2 SAAADI. V was cut by 5 bases and J by 7 bases, with 18 bases left in between.

The chain employs TRBV4-1 and TRBJ1-6; 8 nucleotides match TRBD1. V gave up 2 bases and J gave up 7 bases; unmatched junction bases: 4. CDR3 length: 15 residues. Germline V gene sequence: CDR1 MGHRA, CDR2 YSYEKL. CDR3 sequence: CASSQKQGVNSPLHF. The DNA for the CDR3 is TGCGCCAGCAGCCAAAAACAGGGGGTGAATTCACCCCTCCACTTT.

The chain links TRBV7-8 to TRBJ2-1; D remains unclear. From germline, CDR1 is SGHVS and CDR2 FQNEAQ. The CDR3 sequence is 13 residues long. Trimming stripped 5 bases from V and 7 bases from J, with 12 bases between. In DNA, the CDR3 is TGTGCCAGCAGCCCCCACGAGTTGAATGAGCAGTTCTTC. Amino acids: CASSPHELNEQFF.

The chain links TRBV19 to TRBJ2-6; TRBD1 aligns across 7 bases. J was trimmed by 0 bases and V by 7 bases; bases with no gene match: 6. Germline assignment: CDR1 LNHDA and CDR2 SQIVND (reference sequence). This CDR3 is built from 16 residues. The CDR3 sequence: CASNTGAGSGANVLTF. In DNA, the CDR3 is TGTGCCAGTAATACAGGGGCGGGCTCTGGGGCCAACGTCCTGACTTTC.

The chain uses TRBV19 and TRBJ1-5; tentatively, D is TRBD1 (5 bases). CDR1 is LNHDA, CDR2 SQIVND, per germline (reference sequence). The CDR3 loop spans 17 amino acids. V was cut by 7 bases and J by 11 bases, with 30 bases left in between. CDR3 nucleotide sequence: TGTGCCAGTAATCTCTGGGGGGGAAGGGCCCCAGTTTTGTCCCAGCATTTT. This translates into CASNLWGGRAPVLSQHF. Together with reference TRBV19 and TRBJ1-5, the CDR3 gives the full variable domain: DGGITQSPKYLFRKEGQNVTLSCEQNLNHDAMYWYRQDPGQGLRLIYYSQIVNDFQKGDIAEGYSVSREKKESFPLTVTSAQKNPTAFYLCASNLWGGRAPVLSQHFGDGTRLSIL.

The V gene is TRBV3-1 (or the pseudogene TRBV3-2), the J gene TRBJ2-7, with 8 bases matching TRBD1. V lost 5 bases, J lost 3 bases, and 6 bases stayed unmatched. Germline V lookup: CDR1 LGHDT, CDR2 YNNKEL (reference sequence). The CDR3 length is 14 residues. In DNA, the CDR3 is TGTGCCAGCAGCGCTCGGGACAGGTACTACGAGCAGTACTTC. As protein: CASSARDRYYEQYF.

This rearrangement joins TRBV9 to TRBJ2-4, with D unclear. In germline, CDR1 is SGDLS, CDR2 YYNGEE. The V end was cut by 0 bases, the J end by 5 bases, with 9 bases between. The CDR3 spans 14 residues. In nucleotides, the CDR3 is TGTGCCAGCAGCGTAGCGACTGCAGAAAACATTCAGTACTTC. Encoded protein: CASSVATAENIQYF.

This rearrangement joins TRBV30 to TRBJ2-3; tentative D call: TRBD1 (5 bases). The CDR3 is 14 residues long. The germline V gene has CDR1 GTSNPN and CDR2 SVGIG (reference sequence). V was pared by 1 base and J by 2 bases, with 10 bases between. The chain's CDR3 is CAWSAGWDTDTQYF. DNA for the CDR3: TGTGCCTGGAGTGCAGGGTGGGACACAGATACGCAGTATTTT.